This T cell receptor (beta chain) was sequenced for a study of cytomegalovirus exposure and HLA in healthy donors. Study results and caveats: Three chains linked to CMV were shown in vitro to be specific for CMV antigens.

PCR used 60 Vbeta primers and 13 Jbeta primers. TCRdb's table, derived via immunoSEQ multiplex PCR, lists solely in-frame clones and lacks some. Found here are about 120,000 clones, roughly 72% of them singletons; the top ten hold around 10%. To note about this clone: Its antigen is undetermined.

The TCR was taken from a woman in her forties or fifties in good health and CMV-seropositive. Material for sequencing was PBMCs.

CDR3 nucleotide sequence: TGTGCCAGCACTCACAGGGACGAGCAGTACTTC. Translated: CASTHRDEQYF. V gene TRBV2 combines with J gene TRBJ2-7; tentatively, D is TRBD1 (6 bases). Germline CDR1 reads SNHLY; CDR2 reads FYNNEI. The CDR3 covers 11 residues. The germline V and J ends were trimmed by 7 bases and 5 bases, with 9 bases remaining between them.